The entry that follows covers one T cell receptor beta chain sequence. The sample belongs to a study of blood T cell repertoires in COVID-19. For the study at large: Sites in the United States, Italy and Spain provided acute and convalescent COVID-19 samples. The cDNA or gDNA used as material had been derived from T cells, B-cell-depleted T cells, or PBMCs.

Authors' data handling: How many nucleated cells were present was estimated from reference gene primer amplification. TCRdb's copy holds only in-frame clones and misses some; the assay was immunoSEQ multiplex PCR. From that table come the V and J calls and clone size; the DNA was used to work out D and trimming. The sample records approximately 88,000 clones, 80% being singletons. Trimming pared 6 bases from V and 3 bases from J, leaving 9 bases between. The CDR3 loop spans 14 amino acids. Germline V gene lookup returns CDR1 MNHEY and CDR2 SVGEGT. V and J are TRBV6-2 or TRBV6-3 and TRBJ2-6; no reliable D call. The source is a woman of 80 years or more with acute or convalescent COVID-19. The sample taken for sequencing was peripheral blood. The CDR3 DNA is TGTGCCAGCAGCCGGTCAGGTGGGGCCAACGTCCTGACTTTC. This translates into CASSRSGGANVLTF.